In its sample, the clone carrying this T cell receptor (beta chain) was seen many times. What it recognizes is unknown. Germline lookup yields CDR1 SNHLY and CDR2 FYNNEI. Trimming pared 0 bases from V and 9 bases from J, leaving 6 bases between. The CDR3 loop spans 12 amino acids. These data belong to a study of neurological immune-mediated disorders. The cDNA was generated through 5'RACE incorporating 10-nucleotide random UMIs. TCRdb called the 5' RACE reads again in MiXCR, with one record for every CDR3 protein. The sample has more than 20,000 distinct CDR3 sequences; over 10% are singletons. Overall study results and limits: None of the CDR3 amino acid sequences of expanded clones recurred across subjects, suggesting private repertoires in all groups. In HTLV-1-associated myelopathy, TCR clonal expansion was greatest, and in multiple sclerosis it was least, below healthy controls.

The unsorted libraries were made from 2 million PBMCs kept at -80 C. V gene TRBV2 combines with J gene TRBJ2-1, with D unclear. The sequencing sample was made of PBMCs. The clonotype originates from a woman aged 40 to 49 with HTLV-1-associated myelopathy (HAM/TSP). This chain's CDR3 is CASSEAVAEQFF. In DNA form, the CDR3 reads TGTGCCAGCAGTGAAGCGGTGGCTGAGCAGTTCTTC.